The 10 T cell receptor beta chains reported below all come from one sample, sequenced in a study. From the 5' RACE reads, TCRdb called clonotypes with MiXCR, one entry per CDR3 protein. This sample has around 57,000 distinct CDR3 sequences, with roughly 28% found just once. Sequenced material: tumor-infiltrating memory CD4+ T cells sorted from the breast tumor. Subset of the sample: memory CD4+ T cells, CD4+CD45RO+CD25-. These receptor sequences come from a female donor with breast cancer.

This clonotype has a handful of counts. CDR3 in DNA: TGCGCCAGCAGCTTGATGGGACAGGAGCAGTACTTC. It specifies CASSLMGQEQYF. The rearrangement joins TRBV5-1 to TRBJ2-7, with 7 positions matching TRBD1. J gave up 7 bases and V 1 base, and 2 bases lay outside the gene matches. The CDR3 loop spans 12 amino acids. CDR1 SGHRS and CDR2 YFSETQ come from the germline V gene.

This clonotype showed up just a few times. The chain combines TRBV7-9 with TRBJ2-7, with D unclear. Per the germline V gene, CDR1 is SEHNR and CDR2 is FQNEAQ (reference sequence). Trimming shortened V by 5 bases and J by 6 bases, and 8 bases separated the two germline ends. The CDR3 is made up of 11 amino acids. For the CDR3, the DNA is TGTGCCAGCAGCACAAGAAGCGAGCAGTACTTC. Protein: CASSTRSEQYF. Looking up the rest from reference TRBV7-9 and TRBJ2-7 gives the full variable domain: DTGVSQNPRHKITKRGQNVTFRCDPISEHNRLYWYRQTLGQGPEFLTYFQNEAQLEKSRLLSDRFSAERPKGSFSTLEIQRTEQGDSAMYLCASSTRSEQYFGPGTRLTVT.

This clonotype occurred a few times. V gene TRBV5-6 combines with J gene TRBJ1-2; TRBD1 aligns across 8 bases. The CDR3 is 15 residues long. Germline V gene lookup returns CDR1 SGHDT and CDR2 YYEEEE. V shed 0 bases and J 6 bases; nucleotides not matched to a gene: 7. The CDR3 coding sequence is TGTGCCAGCAGCTTGGATCGGACAGGGATTGATGGCTACACCTTC. Protein sequence: CASSLDRTGIDGYTF. Together with reference TRBV5-6 and TRBJ1-2, the CDR3 gives the full variable domain: DAGVTQSPTHLIKTRGQQVTLRCSPKSGHDTVSWYQQALGQGPQFIFQYYEEEERQRGNFPDRFSGHQFPNYSSELNVNALLLGDSALYLCASSLDRTGIDGYTFGSGTRLTVV.

This clonotype has more than one count but fewer than ten. This rearrangement joins TRBV7-3 to TRBJ2-1; 10 bases line up with TRBD2. This CDR3 spans 17 amino acids. Trimming cost V 1 base and J 1 base; bases outside gene matches: 4. From germline, CDR1 is SGHTA and CDR2 FQGTGA. The CDR3 DNA sequence: TGTGCCAGCAGCTTAAGAGCGGGAGGGAAGTCCTACAATGAGCAGTTCTTC. It encodes CASSLRAGGKSYNEQFF.

This chain connects TRBV5-1 to TRBJ1-1; the D is unclear. V was pared by 0 bases and J by 0 bases, with 12 bases between. This CDR3 has 16 residues. The germline gives CDR1 SGHRS, CDR2 YFSETQ. For the CDR3, the DNA is TGCGCCAGCAGCTTGGGGTGGGCAAGCCTGAACACTGAAGCTTTCTTT. It codes for CASSLGWASLNTEAFF.

A note on this clonotype: An end of the junction differs from the germline gene, which may be a read error. The genes are TRBV11-1 and TRBJ2-6; D may be TRBD1 (5 bases). The V gene's germline CDR1 is SGHAT and CDR2 FQDESV (reference sequence). This CDR3 spans 16 amino acids. The CDR3 spells CASSLGGSSGANALTF. The CDR3 DNA follows: TGTGCCAGCAGCTTAGGCGGAAGCTCTGGGGCCAACGCCCTGACTTTC.

This clonotype was observed a few times. The rearrangement uses TRBV6-6 and TRBJ1-4; no firm D call. Looked up from germline, CDR1 is MNHNY and CDR2 is SVGAGI (reference sequence). Trimming left V 6 bases short and J 3 bases short, with 8 bases between. This CDR3 spans 13 amino acids. CDR3 in DNA: TGTGCCAGCAGCTCACTACCTAATGAAAAACTGTTTTTT. Translated, it gives CASSSLPNEKLFF.

This clonotype was seen a handful of times. One junction end disagrees with the germline gene, perhaps due to a read error. The rearrangement uses TRBV6-6 and TRBJ2-7; possibly TRBD2 for D (5 bases). The V gene's germline CDR1 is MNHNY and CDR2 SVGAGI (reference sequence). This CDR3 has 11 amino acids. CDR3 DNA: TGTGCCAGCAGTACCAACCGGGGTATGGACTTC. Its protein is CASSTNRGMDF.

This chain connects TRBV12-3 or TRBV12-4 to TRBJ1-1; no clear D. Trimming left V 7 bases short and J 0 bases short, with 9 bases between. CDR3 length equals 13 residues. The DNA of the CDR3 is TGTGCCAGCACCGAAAGGATGAACACTGAAGCTTTCTTT. Its translation is CASTERMNTEAFF.

This clonotype was seen a few times. The J gene is TRBJ2-5, the V gene TRBV7-2, with D possibly TRBD1 on 6 matching bases. The CDR3 covers 15 residues. V was cut by 0 bases and J by 3 bases, with 11 bases left in between. Germline CDR1 is SGHTA and CDR2 is FQGNSA. The CDR3 protein is CASSLAGHKEETQYF. CDR3 nucleotide sequence: TGTGCCAGCAGCTTAGCGGGACACAAAGAAGAGACCCAGTACTTC.